The rows below give T cell receptor beta chains drawn from one sample of a study of blood T cell repertoires in COVID-19. Profiling relied on immunoSEQ multiplex PCR, and the TCRdb table lists in-frame clones only, not all of them. The table has about 100,000 clones, around four fifths seen once. Material: peripheral blood. Receptors originate from a man in his fifties with active or convalescent COVID-19. The CDR3 runs from the conserved cysteine through the conserved F or W. The order of the fields is J gene, D gene, clone size, V gene, CDR3 DNA, CDR3 protein. A D gene is named only where the DNA matches it firmly. Rows may omit the clone size; those that give it use once, few, many or a size class.

>TRBJ1-5|-|once|TRBV5-4
TGTGCCAGCAGCCCAGAGGCAGGGTGGGGTCAGCCCCAGCATTTT
CASSPEAGWGQPQHF
>TRBJ1-4|-|-|TRBV19
TGTGCCAGTAGTATCTCCCGGAGAAAACTGTTTTTT
CASSISRRKLFF
>TRBJ2-5|-|-|TRBV28
TGTGCCAGCAGTTTATCAGCGCGGGGGACCCAGTACTTC
CASSLSARGTQYF
>TRBJ2-3|TRBD1|-|TRBV30
TGTGCCTGGGGGGACAGGCCTACAGGGGATACGCAGTATTTT
CAWGDRPTGDTQYF
>TRBJ2-1|-|once|TRBV5-1
TGCGCCAGCGGGGGGAGACCCGGCAATGAGCAGTTCTTC
CASGGRPGNEQFF
>TRBJ1-2|-|once|TRBV6-5
TGTGCCAGCAACAGCGACGGGGAGGGCTATGGCTACACCTTC
CASNSDGEGYGYTF
>TRBJ2-1|TRBD2|-|TRBV7-8
TGTGCCAGCAGTCAGGGACTAGGGCCGTTCTTC
CASSQGLGPFF
>TRBJ1-2|-|once|TRBV19
TGTGCCAGTCTCTCGCAGTTCTATGGCTACACCTTC
CASLSQFYGYTF
>TRBJ2-1|TRBD2|once|TRBV7-8
TGTGCCAGCAGCCAAGGGCTAGCGGGAGGAAGCTACAATGAGCAGTTCTTC
CASSQGLAGGSYNEQFF
>TRBJ2-7|-|-|TRBV7-9
TGTGCCAGCAGCTTTACCGGGAGTGTTCGCGAGCAGTACTTC
CASSFTGSVREQYF
>TRBJ1-2|TRBD1|-|TRBV6-4
TGTGCCAGCATCGAGTTGTCCGGGACAGGATATGGCTACACCTTC
CASIELSGTGYGYTF
>TRBJ1-1|-|-|TRBV28
TGTGCCAGCAGTTTCGGGCGGGCCACTGAAGCTTTCTTT
CASSFGRATEAFF
>TRBJ2-7|TRBD1|-|TRBV29-1
TGCAGCGTCGAGAACAGGGGAACCTACGAGCAGTACTTC
CSVENRGTYEQYF
>TRBJ1-1|TRBD1|-|TRBV27
TGTGCCAGCAGTCTCCAGGGGGCCTGGAACTCTGAAGCTTTCTTT
CASSLQGAWNSEAFF
>TRBJ2-4|TRBD1|-|TRBV11-1
TGTGCCAGCAGCTTAGGGACAGGGGGCCGCGGAACGGGTCAGTACTTC
CASSLGTGGRGTGQYF
>TRBJ1-1|-|-|TRBV14
TGTGCCAGCAGCGGCACTGGGCTGGAAGCTTTCTTT
CASSGTGLEAFF
>TRBJ2-2|TRBD1|once|TRBV7-9
TGTGCCAGCAGCCTCAGGGGGCCGGACACCGGGGAGCTGTTTTTT
CASSLRGPDTGELFF
>TRBJ2-5|-|-|TRBV25-1
TGTGCCAGCCGAAGTACAGGGATAGAGACCCAGTACTTC
CASRSTGIETQYF
>TRBJ1-2|-|-|TRBV19
TGTGCCAGTCTTCCCAACAGGAACTATGGCTACACCTTC
CASLPNRNYGYTF
>TRBJ1-6|-|-|TRBV10-3
TGTGCCATCAGTATCCAGGGGCTTAGGTCACCCCTCCACTTT
CAISIQGLRSPLHF
>TRBJ2-1|TRBD1|-|TRBV28
TGTGCCAGCAGTCTTACCCCGGGACAGGGAACCCAGTTCTTC
CASSLTPGQGTQFF
>TRBJ2-7|TRBD1|-|TRBV6-1
TGTGCCAGCAGTGAAGTGTGGAGACAGGGGGCATACGAGCAGTACTTC
CASSEVWRQGAYEQYF
>TRBJ1-2|TRBD1|-|TRBV25-1
TGTGCCAGCAGTCCACAAAACAGGGGGTCCTATGGCTACACCTTC
CASSPQNRGSYGYTF
>TRBJ1-1|-|-|TRBV25-1
TGTGCCAGCAGTGAGCCTACAGAGAACACTGAAGCTTTCTTT
CASSEPTENTEAFF
>TRBJ1-3|-|few|TRBV11-3
TGTGCCAGCAGCTTAGATCCGGTCTCTGGAAACACCATATATTTT
CASSLDPVSGNTIYF
>TRBJ2-7|TRBD1|-|TRBV2
TGTGCCAGCCGGACAGGGGGGTGGGATCCCTACGAGCAGTACTTC
CASRTGGWDPYEQYF
>TRBJ2-3|-|-|TRBV5-1
TGCGCCAGCAGCTTGGATCCGGGAAGCACAGATACGCAGTATTTT
CASSLDPGSTDTQYF
>TRBJ2-1|TRBD2|-|TRBV11-2
TGTGCCAGCAGCTTACGGACTAGCAACGATGAGCAGTTCTTC
CASSLRTSNDEQFF
>TRBJ2-7|TRBD2|-|TRBV5-1
TGCGCCAGCAGTCAAACCGGGACTAGCTACTACGAGCAGTACTTC
CASSQTGTSYYEQYF
>TRBJ2-2|-|-|TRBV6-5
TGTGCCAGCAGTTACTCGCGTCAGGCCGGGGAGCTGTTTTTT
CASSYSRQAGELFF
>TRBJ1-5|TRBD1|few|TRBV30
TGTGCCTGGAGTTCCACAGGGGAGCCCCAGCATTTT
CAWSSTGEPQHF
>TRBJ1-2|-|-|TRBV3-1/TRBV3-2
TGTGCCAGCAGCCAAAACAGGGAAGGGGTCTATGGCTACACCTTC
CASSQNREGVYGYTF
>TRBJ1-2|TRBD1|-|TRBV5-6
TGTGCCAGCAGCGGGGACAGGGGCTCTTATGGCTACACCTTC
CASSGDRGSYGYTF
>TRBJ1-1|-|-|TRBV7-9
TGTGCCAGCAGCTTAGGCGGAATGAACACTGAAGCTTTCTTT
CASSLGGMNTEAFF
>TRBJ2-5|-|-|TRBV6-5
TGTGCCAGCGGCGGCTCCCACCAAGAGACCCAGTACTTC
CASGGSHQETQYF
>TRBJ1-1|-|-|TRBV7-8
TGTGCCAGCAGCCGATTAGGCGGGATCGGCACTGAAGCTTTCTTT
CASSRLGGIGTEAFF
>TRBJ2-4|TRBD2|-|TRBV29-1
TGCAGCGTTGCGCTAGCGGGAGAGAACATTCAGTACTTC
CSVALAGENIQYF
>TRBJ1-3|-|-|TRBV12-3/TRBV12-4
TGTGCCAGCAGCCTGAGGAACACCATATATTTT
CASSLRNTIYF
>TRBJ2-3|-|-|TRBV7-3
TGTGCCAGCAGCTTACAGTCCGGAGATTACCAGGGGAGTAGTACGCAGTATTTT
CASSLQSGDYQGSSTQYF
>TRBJ1-4|-|-|TRBV18
TGTGCCAGCTCACCAGACTCGGCTAATGAAAAACTGTTTTTT
CASSPDSANEKLFF
>TRBJ2-7|TRBD1|-|TRBV6-5
TGTGCCAGCAGCCGCCCAGGGGGATCCTACGAGCAGTACTTC
CASSRPGGSYEQYF
>TRBJ2-5|TRBD1|-|TRBV11-3
TGTGCCAGCAGCTCGATCCAGTGGACAGGCCGAGAGACCCAGTACTTC
CASSSIQWTGRETQYF
>TRBJ2-1|-|-|TRBV7-9
TGTGCCAGCAGCCTCATAGCCTACAATGAGCAGTTCTTC
CASSLIAYNEQFF
>TRBJ1-2|-|-|TRBV6-1
TGTGCCAGCAGTGAAGCGGGGGGGCTCGGCTACACCTTC
CASSEAGGLGYTF
>TRBJ2-3|TRBD2|-|TRBV18
TGTGCCAGCTCCTGGGGACTAGCGGGAGGACGTCAATTCACAGATACGCAGTATTTT
CASSWGLAGGRQFTDTQYF
>TRBJ1-6|TRBD1|-|TRBV2
TGTGCCAGAGGGGGCGCATCCTATAATTCACCCCTCCACTTT
CARGGASYNSPLHF
>TRBJ1-2|TRBD1|-|TRBV19
TGTGCCAGTAGTATACCAGGGGGCCAGAGCTACACCTTC
CASSIPGGQSYTF
>TRBJ2-7|-|-|TRBV19
TGTGCCAGTAGTAACGGAGGCCCAGGAGAGCAGTACTTC
CASSNGGPGEQYF
>TRBJ1-5|TRBD1|once|TRBV19
TGTGCCAGTAACTCCGGGACAGGGGGCGCTGGGAATCAGCCCCAGCATTTT
CASNSGTGGAGNQPQHF
>TRBJ1-1|TRBD1|-|TRBV5-1
TGCGCCAGCAGCTCATCGGACAGGGGCCGAATGAACACTGAAGCTTTCTTT
CASSSSDRGRMNTEAFF
>TRBJ1-1|TRBD1|-|TRBV5-1
TGCGCCAGCAGCTTCGGGACAGTAGACACTGAAGCTTTCTTT
CASSFGTVDTEAFF
>TRBJ2-1|TRBD2|-|TRBV6-5
TGTGCCAGCATAGGAGCGGGAGCCTCCTACAATGAGCAGTTCTTC
CASIGAGASYNEQFF
>TRBJ2-1|TRBD2|-|TRBV5-1
TGCGCCAGCAGCTTGGAGGCGGGAGGGCCGGAGGAGCAGTTCTTC
CASSLEAGGPEEQFF
>TRBJ1-2|-|few|TRBV12-5
TGTGCTAGTGGGGTGGGCAGATCTAACTATGGCTACACCTTC
CASGVGRSNYGYTF
>TRBJ2-1|TRBD2|-|TRBV18
TGTGCCAGCTCACCCCGGACTAGCTTTGAGCAGTTCTTC
CASSPRTSFEQFF